Reported below is one T cell receptor beta chain. The data originate from a study of shared clonotypes between healthy human individuals. Clones were sequenced by immunoSEQ multiplex PCR, and TCRdb holds only the in-frame ones, with some missing. The top ten clones hold 0.1% to 0.15% of a sample with 2 million to 2.5 million clones, 90% to 96% of them seen once. From germline, CDR1 is SGDLS and CDR2 YYNGEE. The CDR3 has 16 amino acids. V lost 5 bases and J lost 2; bases outside the gene matches: 7. The TCR comes from a man aged 18 to 30 in good health. The J gene is TRBJ2-5, the V gene TRBV9; TRBD2 agrees at 12 bases. The sequencing sample was made of naive CD4+ T cells sorted from blood. Subset denoted: CD45RA+ positively selected. CDR3 region: CASSLNLAGGQETQYF. DNA for the CDR3: TGTGCCAGCAGTCTAAACCTAGCGGGAGGGCAAGAGACCCAGTACTTC.